This TCR beta chain was documented in a study of shared clonotypes between healthy human individuals. The CDR3 spans 15 residues. Deletions cut 1 base from V and 1 base from J, with 11 bases between. CDR1 is LNHDA, CDR2 SQIVND, per germline (reference sequence). Assay: immunoSEQ multiplex PCR; the TCRdb copy retains only in-frame clones and omits some. The sample shows hundreds of thousands of clones, approximately 92% of them seen only once. Study-level points and caveats: Naive subsets usually exceeded memory subsets in estimated richness.

Terminally differentiated effector memory CD45RA+ cells were excluded by CCR7 positive selection of CD45RO-negative cells. This clone was recorded once. Its target is unknown. The chain joins TRBV19 to TRBJ2-7; D might be TRBD1 or TRBD2, each matching 5 bases. The sample consisted of naive CD8+ T cells sorted from blood. The sequence was obtained from a man aged 30-40 years in good health. The CDR3 region is CASSIGRDASYEQYF. The CDR3 bases are TGTGCCAGTAGTATAGGACGGGACGCATCCTACGAGCAGTACTTC.